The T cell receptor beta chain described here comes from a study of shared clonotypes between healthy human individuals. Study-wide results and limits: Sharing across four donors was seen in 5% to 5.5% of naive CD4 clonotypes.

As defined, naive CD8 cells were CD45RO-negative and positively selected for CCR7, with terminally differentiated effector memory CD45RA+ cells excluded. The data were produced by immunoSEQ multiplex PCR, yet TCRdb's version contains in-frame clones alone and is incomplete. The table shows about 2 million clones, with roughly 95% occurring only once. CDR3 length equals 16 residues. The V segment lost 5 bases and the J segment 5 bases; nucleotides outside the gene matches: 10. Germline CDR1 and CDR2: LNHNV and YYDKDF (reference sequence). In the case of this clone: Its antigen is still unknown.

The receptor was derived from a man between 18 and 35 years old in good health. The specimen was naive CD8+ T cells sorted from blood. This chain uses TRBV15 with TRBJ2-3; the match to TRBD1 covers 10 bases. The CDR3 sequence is CATSSSRDRGIDTQYF. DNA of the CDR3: TGTGCCACCAGCTCCAGCCGGGACAGGGGAATAGATACGCAGTATTTT.